This T cell receptor (beta chain) was recovered during a study of T cell repertoires in cytomegalovirus infection. Study in general: The public TCR beta signatures pointed to both CMV infection and matching HLA type.

Comments on this clonotype: No antigen is known for it.

Study results and limitations: Cumulative public TCR beta family frequency identified carriers of CMV plus the relevant HLA.

TCRdb fed the reads into MiXCR, producing one record per CDR3 protein. Among hundreds of thousands of distinct CDR3 sequences listed, approximately 33% were seen once. V lost 4 bases to trimming and J lost 5 bases; unmatched junction nucleotides: 8. This CDR3 comprises 15 residues. The origin of this receptor is a human donor in good health (CMV status not recorded). Some clones in this sample may be carry-over from other donors' samples. The sample here was cultured PBMCs, taken from culture after CMV antigen stimulation. This sequence joins TRBV12-3 or TRBV12-4 and TRBJ1-1, with 9 bases matching TRBD1. The CDR3 DNA follows: TGTGCCAGCAGTTCCCGACACAGGGGGCAGACTGAAGCTTTCTTT. Its protein is CASSSRHRGQTEAFF.